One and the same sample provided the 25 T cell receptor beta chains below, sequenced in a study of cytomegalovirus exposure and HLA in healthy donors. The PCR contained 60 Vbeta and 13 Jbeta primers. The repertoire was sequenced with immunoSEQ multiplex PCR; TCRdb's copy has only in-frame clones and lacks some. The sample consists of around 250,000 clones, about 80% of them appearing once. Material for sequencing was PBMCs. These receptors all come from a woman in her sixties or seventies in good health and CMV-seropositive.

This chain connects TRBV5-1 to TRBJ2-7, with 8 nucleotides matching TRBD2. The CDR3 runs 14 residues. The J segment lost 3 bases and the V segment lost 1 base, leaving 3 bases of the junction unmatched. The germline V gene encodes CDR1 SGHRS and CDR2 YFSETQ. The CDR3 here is CASSLTSGNYEQYF. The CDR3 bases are TGCGCCAGCAGCTTGACTAGCGGAAACTACGAGCAGTACTTC.

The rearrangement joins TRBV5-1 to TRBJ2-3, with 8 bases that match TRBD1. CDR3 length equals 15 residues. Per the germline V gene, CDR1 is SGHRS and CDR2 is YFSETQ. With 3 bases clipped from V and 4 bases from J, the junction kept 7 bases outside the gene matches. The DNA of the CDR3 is TGCGCCAGCAGCTACAGGGGGACGAGCGCAGATACGCAGTATTTT. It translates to CASSYRGTSADTQYF.

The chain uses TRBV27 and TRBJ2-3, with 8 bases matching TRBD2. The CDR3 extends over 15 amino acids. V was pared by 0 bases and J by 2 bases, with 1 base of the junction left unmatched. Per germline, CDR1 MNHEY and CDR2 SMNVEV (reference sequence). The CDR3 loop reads CASSLSGLATDTQYF. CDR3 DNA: TGTGCCAGCAGTTTATCAGGACTAGCCACAGATACGCAGTATTTT.

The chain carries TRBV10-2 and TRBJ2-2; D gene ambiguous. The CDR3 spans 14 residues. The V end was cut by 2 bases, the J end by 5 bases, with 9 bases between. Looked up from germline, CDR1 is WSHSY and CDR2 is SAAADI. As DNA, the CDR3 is TGCGCCAGCAGTGAGGCGACTCTTACCGGGGAGCTGTTTTTT. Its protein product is CASSEATLTGELFF.

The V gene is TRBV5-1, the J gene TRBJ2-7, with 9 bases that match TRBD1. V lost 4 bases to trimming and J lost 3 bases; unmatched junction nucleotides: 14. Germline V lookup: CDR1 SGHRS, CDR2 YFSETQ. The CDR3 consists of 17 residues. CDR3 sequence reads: CASSLESPGQGYYEQYF. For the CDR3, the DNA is TGCGCCAGCAGCCTGGAATCTCCGGGACAGGGATACTACGAGCAGTACTTC.

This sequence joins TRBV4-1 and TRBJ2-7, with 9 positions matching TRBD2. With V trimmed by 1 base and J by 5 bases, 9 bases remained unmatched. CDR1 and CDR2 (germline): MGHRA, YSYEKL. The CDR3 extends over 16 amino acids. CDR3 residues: CASSQGPAGGPHEQYF. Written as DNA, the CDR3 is TGCGCCAGCAGCCAAGGACCGGCGGGAGGGCCCCACGAGCAGTACTTC.

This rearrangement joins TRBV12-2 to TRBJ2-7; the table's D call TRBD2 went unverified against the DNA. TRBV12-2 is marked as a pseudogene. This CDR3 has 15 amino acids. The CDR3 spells CASRWKERGFIEQYF. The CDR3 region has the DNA TGTGCAAGTCGCTGGAAAGAGCGGGGGTTCATCGAGCAGTACTTC.

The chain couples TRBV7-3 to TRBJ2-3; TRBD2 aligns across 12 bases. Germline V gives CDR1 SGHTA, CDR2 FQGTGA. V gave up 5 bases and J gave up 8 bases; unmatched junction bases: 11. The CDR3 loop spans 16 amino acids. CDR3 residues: CASSADSSGRAGTQYF. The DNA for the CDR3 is TGTGCCAGCAGCGCCGACTCTAGCGGGAGGGCCGGTACGCAGTATTTT. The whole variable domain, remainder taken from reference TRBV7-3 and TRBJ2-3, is GAGVSQTPSNKVTEKGKYVELRCDPISGHTALYWYRQSLGQGPEFLIYFQGTGAADDSGLPNDRFFAVRPEGSVSTLKIQRTERGDSAVYLCASSADSSGRAGTQYFGPGTRLTVL.

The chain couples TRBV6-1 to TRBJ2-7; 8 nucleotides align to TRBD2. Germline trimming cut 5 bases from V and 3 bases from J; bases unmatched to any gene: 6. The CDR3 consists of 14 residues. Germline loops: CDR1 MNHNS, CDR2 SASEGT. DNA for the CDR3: TGTGCCAGCAGTACGGGACTAGTCGGCTACGAGCAGTACTTC. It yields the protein CASSTGLVGYEQYF.

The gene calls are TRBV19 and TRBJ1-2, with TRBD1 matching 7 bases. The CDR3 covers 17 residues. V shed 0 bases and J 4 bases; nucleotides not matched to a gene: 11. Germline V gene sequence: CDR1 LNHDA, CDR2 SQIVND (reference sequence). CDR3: CASSIESGQRHFYGYTF. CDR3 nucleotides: TGTGCCAGTAGTATAGAGTCGGGACAGCGCCATTTCTATGGCTACACCTTC.

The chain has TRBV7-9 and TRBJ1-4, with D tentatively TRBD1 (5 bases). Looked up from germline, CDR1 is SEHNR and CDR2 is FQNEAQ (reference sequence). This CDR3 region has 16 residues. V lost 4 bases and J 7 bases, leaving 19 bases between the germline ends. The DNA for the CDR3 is TGTGCCAGCAGCTCGCGTGGAGGGGCAGAGGGTGAAAAACTGTTTTTT. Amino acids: CASSSRGGAEGEKLFF.

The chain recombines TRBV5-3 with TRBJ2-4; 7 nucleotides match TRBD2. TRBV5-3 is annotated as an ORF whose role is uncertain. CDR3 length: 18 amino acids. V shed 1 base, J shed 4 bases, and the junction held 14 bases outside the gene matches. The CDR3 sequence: CARSLNKPPGLPKNIQYF. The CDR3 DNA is TGTGCCAGAAGCTTGAACAAACCCCCGGGACTACCGAAAAACATTCAGTACTTC.

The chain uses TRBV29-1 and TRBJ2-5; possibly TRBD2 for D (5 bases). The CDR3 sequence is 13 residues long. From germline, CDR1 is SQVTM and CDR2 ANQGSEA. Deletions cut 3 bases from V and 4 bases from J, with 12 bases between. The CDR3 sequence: CSVDSVSRETQYF. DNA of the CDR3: TGCAGCGTTGATAGCGTCTCCCGAGAGACCCAGTACTTC.

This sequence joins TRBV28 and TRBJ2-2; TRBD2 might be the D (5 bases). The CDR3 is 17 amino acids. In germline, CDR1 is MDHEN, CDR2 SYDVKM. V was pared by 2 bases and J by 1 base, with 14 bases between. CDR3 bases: TGTGCCAGCAGTTTAAGCAGAGCGGTAATGAACACCGGGGAGCTGTTTTTT. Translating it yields CASSLSRAVMNTGELFF.

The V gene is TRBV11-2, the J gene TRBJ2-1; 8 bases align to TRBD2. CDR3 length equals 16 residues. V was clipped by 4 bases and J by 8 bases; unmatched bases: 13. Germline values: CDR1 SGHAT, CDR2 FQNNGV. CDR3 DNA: TGTGCCAGCAGCTCCTTAGCGGGGCCCATGATCGATGAGCAGTTCTTC. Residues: CASSSLAGPMIDEQFF.

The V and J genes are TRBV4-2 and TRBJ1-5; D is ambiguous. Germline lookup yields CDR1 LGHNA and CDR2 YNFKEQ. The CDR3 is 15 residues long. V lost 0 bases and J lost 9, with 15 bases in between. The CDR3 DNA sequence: TGTGCCAGCAGCCAAGAAGAAGGCGGTCCGGGGCCCCAGCATTTT. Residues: CASSQEEGGPGPQHF.

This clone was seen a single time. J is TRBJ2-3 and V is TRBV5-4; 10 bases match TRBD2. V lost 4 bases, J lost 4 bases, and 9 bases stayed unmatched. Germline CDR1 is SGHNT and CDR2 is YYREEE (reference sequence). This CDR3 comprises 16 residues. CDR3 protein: CASSTRLAGVSDTQYF. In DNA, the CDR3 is TGTGCCAGCAGCACCCGGCTAGCGGGAGTATCAGATACGCAGTATTTT. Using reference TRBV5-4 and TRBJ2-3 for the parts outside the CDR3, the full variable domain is ETGVTQSPTHLIKTRGQQVTLRCSSQSGHNTVSWYQQALGQGPQFIFQYYREEENGRGNFPPRFSGLQFPNYSSELNVNALELDDSALYLCASSTRLAGVSDTQYFGPGTRLTVL.

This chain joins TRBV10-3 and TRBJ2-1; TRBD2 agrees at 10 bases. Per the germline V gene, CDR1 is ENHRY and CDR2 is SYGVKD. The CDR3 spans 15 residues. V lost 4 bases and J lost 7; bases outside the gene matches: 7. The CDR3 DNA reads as TGTGCCATCAGTGTTCAGCGGGAGGGCCTTAATGAGCAGTTCTTC. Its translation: CAISVQREGLNEQFF.

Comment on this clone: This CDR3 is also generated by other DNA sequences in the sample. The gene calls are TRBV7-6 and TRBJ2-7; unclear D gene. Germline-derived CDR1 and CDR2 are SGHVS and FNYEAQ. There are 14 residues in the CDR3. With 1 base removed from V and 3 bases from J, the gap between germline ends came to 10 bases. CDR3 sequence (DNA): TGTGCCAGCAGCTTAGGTGGCCAAAACTACGAGCAGTACTTC. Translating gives CASSLGGQNYEQYF.

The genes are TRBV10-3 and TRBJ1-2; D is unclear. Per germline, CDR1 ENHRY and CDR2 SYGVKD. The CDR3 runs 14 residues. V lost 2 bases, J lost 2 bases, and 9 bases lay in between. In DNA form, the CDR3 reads TGTGCCATCAGTGAGGTATTGGCCAACTATGGCTACACCTTC. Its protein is CAISEVLANYGYTF.

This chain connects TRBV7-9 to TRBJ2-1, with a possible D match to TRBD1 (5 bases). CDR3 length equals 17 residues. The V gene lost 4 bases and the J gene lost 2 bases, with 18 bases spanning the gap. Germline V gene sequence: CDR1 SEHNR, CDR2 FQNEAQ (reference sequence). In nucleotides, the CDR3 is TGTGCCAGCAGCTCCGGCCAGGGTTTTGCAACCTACAATGAGCAGTTCTTC. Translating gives CASSSGQGFATYNEQFF.

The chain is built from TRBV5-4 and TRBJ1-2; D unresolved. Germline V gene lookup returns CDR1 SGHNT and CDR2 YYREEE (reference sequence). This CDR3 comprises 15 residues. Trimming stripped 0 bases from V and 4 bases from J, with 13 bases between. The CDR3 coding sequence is TGTGCCAGCAGCTTGGGGGCGGAGCGGGCCTATGGCTACACCTTC. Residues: CASSLGAERAYGYTF.

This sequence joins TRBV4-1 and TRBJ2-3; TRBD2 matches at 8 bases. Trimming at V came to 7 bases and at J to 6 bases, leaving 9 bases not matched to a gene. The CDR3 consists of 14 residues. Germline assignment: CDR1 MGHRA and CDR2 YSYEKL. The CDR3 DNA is TGCGCCAGCAAACCGGGAGGGCCCAAGGATACGCAGTATTTT. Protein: CASKPGGPKDTQYF.

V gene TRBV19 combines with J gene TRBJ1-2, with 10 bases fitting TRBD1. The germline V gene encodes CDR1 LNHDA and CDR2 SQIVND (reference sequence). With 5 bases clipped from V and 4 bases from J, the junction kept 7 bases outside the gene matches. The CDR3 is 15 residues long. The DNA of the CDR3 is TGTGCCAGTAGTCCGCGACAGGGGGCGATCTATGGCTACACCTTC. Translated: CASSPRQGAIYGYTF. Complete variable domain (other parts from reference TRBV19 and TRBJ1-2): DGGITQSPKYLFRKEGQNVTLSCEQNLNHDAMYWYRQDPGQGLRLIYYSQIVNDFQKGDIAEGYSVSREKKESFPLTVTSAQKNPTAFYLCASSPRQGAIYGYTFGSGTRLTVV.

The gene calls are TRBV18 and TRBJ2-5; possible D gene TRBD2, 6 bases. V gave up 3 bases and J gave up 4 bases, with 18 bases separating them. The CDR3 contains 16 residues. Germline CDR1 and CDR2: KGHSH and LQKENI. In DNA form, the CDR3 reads TGTGCCAGCTCACCGGCCCCGGGGGTAAGGATAGAGACCCAGTACTTC. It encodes CASSPAPGVRIETQYF.